Following are 29 T cell receptor beta chains from one sample sequenced in a study of T cell repertoires in cytomegalovirus infection. What these receptors recognize is not known. A single record per CDR3 protein comes from TCRdb applying MiXCR to the reads. The sample has 150,000 or so distinct CDR3 sequences, roughly 20% seen once. Sequenced material: CD8+ T cells from cultured PBMCs, taken from culture after CMV antigen stimulation. These receptors all come from a human donor in good health (CMV status not recorded). Some clones in this sample may be carry-over from other donors' samples.

Only a few counts were recorded for this clonotype. The genes are TRBV28 and TRBJ2-7; 9 bases line up with TRBD1. The CDR3 covers 16 residues. Germline V gives CDR1 MDHEN, CDR2 SYDVKM. V gave up 6 bases and J gave up 3 bases; unmatched junction bases: 12. Written as DNA, the CDR3 is TGTGCCAGCAGCTTCGAGACGGGACAGGGAATCTACGAGCAGTACTTC. Encoded protein: CASSFETGQGIYEQYF.

This clonotype was seen a handful of times. One end of the junction does not line up with germline, which may come from a read error. This chain connects TRBV7-7 to TRBJ1-4; the match to TRBD1 covers 7 bases. Germline CDR1 SSHAT, CDR2 FNYEAQ (reference sequence). The CDR3 totals 15 residues. The CDR3 DNA reads as TGTGCTAGCAGCCAAGGGACAGATCCTAATGAAAAACTGTTTTTT. As protein: CASSQGTDPNEKLFF.

V is TRBV7-2 and J is TRBJ2-7; weak D call: TRBD1 (5 bases). CDR3 length: 14 residues. Germline V CDR1 and CDR2: SGHTA, FQGNSA. Trimming cost V 6 bases and J 3 bases, with 15 bases left between them. The CDR3 DNA reads TGTGCCAGCAGTCCACCGCGACAGAACTACGAGCAGTACTTC. The encoded protein is CASSPPRQNYEQYF.

The J gene is TRBJ1-1, the V gene TRBV4-1; D not certain. V was clipped by 0 bases and J by 6 bases, with 8 bases between them. Germline CDR1 reads MGHRA; CDR2 reads YSYEKL. This CDR3 is built from 13 residues. CDR3 coding DNA: TGCGCCAGCAGCCAAGATCTGTCTTCTGAAGCTTTCTTT. This encodes CASSQDLSSEAFF.

The chain links TRBV6-5 to TRBJ1-1; a weak D match, TRBD1 (5 bases). This CDR3 region has 13 residues. Germline V gene sequence: CDR1 MNHEY, CDR2 SVGAGI. With 4 bases removed from V and 3 bases from J, the gap between germline ends came to 9 bases. Here the CDR3 DNA reads TGTGCCAGCAGTTGGGGAGGGGACACTGAAGCTTTCTTT. Protein: CASSWGGDTEAFF.

This clonotype was picked up many times. The rearrangement links TRBV6-2 or TRBV6-3 to TRBJ2-1; D might be TRBD1 (6 bases). V was trimmed by 5 bases and J by 5 bases, leaving 13 bases between them. Germline V gene data show CDR1 as MNHEY and CDR2 as SVGEGT. The CDR3 loop spans 14 amino acids. CDR3 DNA: TGTGCCAGCAGTAGTACAGGGTTCCACAATGAGCAGTTCTTC. This translates into CASSSTGFHNEQFF.

Only a few counts were recorded for this clonotype. The V and J genes are TRBV4-1 and TRBJ2-1; TRBD2 might be the D (5 bases). In germline, CDR1 is MGHRA, CDR2 YSYEKL. The CDR3 runs to 17 residues. Trimming shortened V by 3 bases and J by 0 bases, and 15 bases separated the two germline ends. CDR3 nucleotide sequence: TGCGCCAGCAGCCAGATGGAACAGCGGAACTCCTACAATGAGCAGTTCTTC. It yields the protein CASSQMEQRNSYNEQFF.

Only a few counts were recorded for this clonotype. The J gene is TRBJ1-6, the V gene TRBV19, with a weak D call TRBD1 (6 bases). CDR1 is LNHDA, CDR2 SQIVND, per germline (reference sequence). The length of the CDR3 is 17 residues. Trimming left V 4 bases short and J 5 bases short, with 18 bases between. Here the CDR3 DNA reads TGTGCCAGTAGTACCGGGGGCAGGTCGTTCGATAATTCACCCCTCCACTTT. Translated: CASSTGGRSFDNSPLHF.

The gene calls are TRBV27 and TRBJ1-5; D is unresolved. V gave up 2 bases and J gave up 4 bases, with 15 bases separating them. The length of the CDR3 is 16 residues. Germline CDR1 is MNHEY and CDR2 is SMNVEV (reference sequence). The CDR3: CASSLVGGLGNQPQHF. The DNA for the CDR3 is TGTGCCAGCAGTTTAGTTGGCGGGCTTGGAAATCAGCCCCAGCATTTT.

This chain joins TRBV7-2 and TRBJ1-2, with a weak D call TRBD1 (6 bases). Germline V gene data show CDR1 as SGHTA and CDR2 as FQGNSA. The CDR3 spans 13 residues. V dropped 5 bases and J dropped 6 bases, with 13 bases sitting between them. CDR3 protein: CASSPIRTDGYTF. In DNA, the CDR3 is TGTGCCAGCAGCCCAATCCGGACAGATGGCTACACCTTC. Drawing the rest from reference TRBV7-2 and TRBJ1-2, the complete variable domain is GAGVSQSPSNKVTEKGKDVELRCDPISGHTALYWYRQSLGQGLEFLIYFQGNSAPDKSGLPSDRFSAERTGGSVSTLTIQRTQQEDSAVYLCASSPIRTDGYTFGSGTRLTVV.

The rearrangement uses TRBV7-8 and TRBJ1-5; the D is unclear. The V end was cut by 2 bases, the J end by 4 bases, with 12 bases between. The CDR3 has 15 amino acids. In germline, CDR1 is SGHVS, CDR2 FQNEAQ. In DNA, the CDR3 is TGTGCCAGCAGCTTAACCGGGTCACCTAATCAGCCCCAGCATTTT. It specifies CASSLTGSPNQPQHF.

This clonotype was found a few times. The CDR3, as DNA: TGCAGTGCTAGAGATAGGGGACAGGGTTATCAGCCCCAGCATTTT. Encoded protein: CSARDRGQGYQPQHF. V and J are TRBV20-1 and TRBJ1-5; 9 nucleotides match TRBD1. The CDR3 spans 15 residues. Trimming at V came to 0 bases and at J to 5 bases, leaving 5 bases not matched to a gene. Germline V gene sequence: CDR1 DFQATT, CDR2 SNEGSKA (reference sequence).

The chain carries TRBV28 and TRBJ1-5; D gene unclear. The CDR3 is 14 amino acids. V shed 3 bases and J shed 8 bases, with 14 bases lying between them. CDR1 is MDHEN and CDR2 is SYDVKM in the germline V gene. The CDR3 DNA reads as TGTGCCAGCAGTTTTGTGTTTAGCGGTGAGCCCCAGCATTTT. It encodes CASSFVFSGEPQHF.

A few counts support this clonotype. The chain employs TRBV7-9 and TRBJ1-1; unclear D gene. Trimming took 8 bases from V and 3 from J, leaving 10 bases between them. The germline V gene has CDR1 SEHNR and CDR2 FQNEAQ (reference sequence). The CDR3 is 12 amino acids. CDR3 nucleotide sequence: TGTGCCAGCTTTGAGTGGGACACTGAAGCTTTCTTT. It specifies CASFEWDTEAFF.

This clonotype was recorded a few times. The CDR3 reads CAISDRGNQPQHF. The CDR3 DNA sequence: TGTGCCATCAGTGACAGGGGCAATCAGCCCCAGCATTTT. V gene TRBV10-3 combines with J gene TRBJ1-5; possibly TRBD1 for D (5 bases). V gave up 3 bases and J gave up 2 bases, with 5 bases separating them. The CDR3 loop spans 13 amino acids. Germline lookup yields CDR1 ENHRY and CDR2 SYGVKD.

This clonotype was found a few times. This chain uses TRBV7-2 with TRBJ1-5; TRBD1 matches 7 bases. Trimming removed 5 bases from V and 1 base from J; junction bases left unmatched: 5. Looked up from germline, CDR1 is SGHTA and CDR2 is FQGNSA. The CDR3 has 15 amino acids. CDR3 sequence (DNA): TGTGCCAGCAGCAGGGACAGTGGGAGCAATCAGCCCCAGCATTTT. Its protein product is CASSRDSGSNQPQHF.

This clonotype turned up a few times. This chain joins TRBV19 and TRBJ1-1; D call uncertain. The germline V and J ends were trimmed by 0 bases and 1 base, with 9 bases remaining between them. Germline CDR1 reads LNHDA; CDR2 reads SQIVND (reference sequence). The length of the CDR3 is 15 residues. The CDR3 sequence is CASSIDRTGNTEAFF. CDR3 DNA: TGTGCCAGTAGTATAGACCGAACGGGGAACACTGAAGCTTTCTTT.

There are many counts of this clonotype. The genes are TRBV6-5 and TRBJ2-1, with D unresolved. Germline values: CDR1 MNHEY, CDR2 SVGAGI. V was shortened by 8 bases and J by 8 bases, with 19 bases between the two germline ends. The length of the CDR3 is 14 residues. The CDR3 is CASQMLSQHDEQFF. In DNA form, the CDR3 reads TGTGCCAGCCAGATGCTGAGTCAGCACGATGAGCAGTTCTTC.

This clonotype was counted a few times. This chain uses TRBV11-2 with TRBJ2-3, with 7 bases matching TRBD1. The CDR3 extends over 15 amino acids. The trim removed 5 bases at V and 0 bases at J, leaving 5 bases unmatched. Germline values: CDR1 SGHAT, CDR2 FQNNGV. As DNA, the CDR3 is TGTGCCAGCAGCCCATGGGGACAGAGCACAGATACGCAGTATTTT. Translated, it gives CASSPWGQSTDTQYF.

The gene calls are TRBV6-6 and TRBJ1-2; D is uncertain. The germline V gene encodes CDR1 MNHNY and CDR2 SVGAGI (reference sequence). CDR3 size: 11 residues. Trimming took off 6 bases at V and 4 bases at J, with 6 bases between the two ends. The CDR3 reads CASRDGYGYTF. In nucleotides, the CDR3 is TGTGCCAGCAGGGACGGCTATGGCTACACCTTC.

The genes are TRBV4-1 and TRBJ2-7, with D hard to call. The length of the CDR3 is 13 residues. V was clipped by 4 bases and J by 7 bases, with 14 bases between them. Germline CDR1 and CDR2: MGHRA and YSYEKL. This CDR3 reads CASSPSGAGEQYF. Here the CDR3 DNA reads TGCGCCAGCAGCCCGTCAGGTGCCGGGGAGCAGTACTTC.

This clonotype came up a few times. J is TRBJ2-1 and V is TRBV2; 7 nucleotides agree with TRBD1. In germline, CDR1 is SNHLY, CDR2 FYNNEI. This CDR3 has 15 amino acids. Losses at the gene ends were 3 bases for V and 3 bases for J; bases not matched to a gene: 5. The CDR3 sequence: CASSEGQGVYNEQFF. The DNA for the CDR3 is TGTGCCAGCAGTGAGGGGCAGGGGGTCTACAATGAGCAGTTCTTC.

The chain carries TRBV7-2 and TRBJ1-6; no definite D call. The CDR3 is 17 amino acids. The V and J ends lost 0 bases and 0 bases respectively, with 9 bases between them. Germline CDR1 and CDR2: SGHTA and FQGNSA. CDR3 loop: CASSLADLSSYNSPLHF. The CDR3 nucleotides read TGTGCCAGCAGCTTAGCGGACCTTTCCTCCTATAATTCACCCCTCCACTTT.

This rearrangement joins TRBV27 to TRBJ1-2; 12 bases line up with TRBD1. Trimming took 11 bases from V and 1 from J; bases not matched to a gene: 8. Germline V gene lookup returns CDR1 MNHEY and CDR2 SMNVEV (reference sequence). CDR3 length equals 15 residues. The CDR3 DNA sequence: TGTGCCGCCCGGGACAGGGGGCCTATTAACTATGGCTACACCTTC. It specifies CAARDRGPINYGYTF.

The chain recombines TRBV19 with TRBJ2-3; 9 bases match TRBD1. Trimming took 9 bases from V and 6 from J; bases not matched to a gene: 10. The CDR3 spans 14 residues. CDR1 is LNHDA, CDR2 SQIVND, per germline (reference sequence). The CDR3 DNA reads TGTGCCAGCACCCCGGGACAGGGCCCCGATACGCAGTATTTT. Translated: CASTPGQGPDTQYF.

This clonotype was found a few times. The V and J genes are TRBV7-9 and TRBJ2-5; D is perhaps TRBD2 (5 bases). Trimming took 3 bases from V and 5 from J, leaving 7 bases between them. CDR3 length: 12 residues. The V gene's germline CDR1 is SEHNR and CDR2 FQNEAQ (reference sequence). Here the CDR3 DNA reads TGTGCCAGCAGCTTGTGGGAGGAGACCCAGTACTTC. This sequence encodes CASSLWEETQYF.

This clonotype was seen only a few times. V usage is TRBV27 and J usage is TRBJ1-5, with TRBD1 identical over 8 bases. CDR1 and CDR2 from the germline V gene are MNHEY and SMNVEV (reference sequence). V shed 7 bases and J 1 base; nucleotides not matched to a gene: 12. The CDR3 loop spans 17 amino acids. The CDR3 region is CASKVLGGQDSNQPQHF. The CDR3 DNA is TGTGCCAGCAAAGTTTTGGGGGGACAGGACAGCAATCAGCCCCAGCATTTT.

This clonotype was observed once. The V gene is TRBV11-1, the J gene TRBJ1-1, with D tentatively TRBD1 (5 bases). Trimming took off 5 bases at V and 3 bases at J, with 16 bases between the two ends. CDR1 SGHAT and CDR2 FQDESV come from the germline V gene (reference sequence). The CDR3 extends over 15 amino acids. This CDR3 is CASSPADRGDTEAFF. The CDR3 region has the DNA TGTGCCAGCAGCCCCGCTGATCGGGGGGACACTGAAGCTTTCTTT.

The rearrangement links TRBV6-2 or TRBV6-3 to TRBJ2-5; unclear D gene. Trimming took off 2 bases at V and 5 bases at J, with 12 bases between the two ends. From germline, CDR1 is MNHEY and CDR2 SVGEGT. This CDR3 contains 14 residues. CDR3 coding DNA: TGTGCCAGCAGTTACCCAGGATTTGAGGAGACCCAGTACTTC. Its translation: CASSYPGFEETQYF.